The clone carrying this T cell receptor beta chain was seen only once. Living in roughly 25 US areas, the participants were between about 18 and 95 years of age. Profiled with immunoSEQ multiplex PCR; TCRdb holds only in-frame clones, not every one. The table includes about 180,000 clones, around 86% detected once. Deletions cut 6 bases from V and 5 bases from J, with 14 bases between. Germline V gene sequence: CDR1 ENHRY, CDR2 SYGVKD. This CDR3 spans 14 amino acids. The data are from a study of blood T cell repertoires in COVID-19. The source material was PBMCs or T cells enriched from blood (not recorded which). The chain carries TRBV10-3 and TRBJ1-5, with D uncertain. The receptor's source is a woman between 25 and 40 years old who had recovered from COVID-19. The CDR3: CAIRQDGLDQPQHF. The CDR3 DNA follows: TGTGCCATCAGGCAGGACGGACTGGATCAGCCCCAGCATTTT.